This T cell receptor beta chain derives from a study of quantifying T cell responses using KT2 cells. The wider study: Reverse transcription used primers in the TCR alpha and beta constant regions. A predetermined fluorescence threshold ended the second PCR, run as a qPCR.

Whole-study results and caveats: Counts of KT2 alpha and beta sequences rose linearly with the number of KT2 cells added.

Between the trimmed V and J ends, which lost 6 bases and 7 bases, there was a span of 13 bases. Germline lookup yields CDR1 MNHNS and CDR2 SASEGT. The CDR3 sequence is 13 residues long. Each cDNA got a UMI-containing oligo ligated at its 3' end. The first PCR ran 3 to 5 cycles with an equimolar RC1.1 and RC1.2 beta primer mix. TCRdb reanalysed the UMI-ligation and nested PCR reads using MiXCR and keeps one entry per CDR3 protein. The profile covers some 48,000 distinct CDR3 sequences, with 11% appearing a single time and less than 11% taken by the ten largest. Known numbers of the T cell clone KT2 were added to PBMC. In this sample, this clonotype turned up once. Its specificity is unknown.

The sample taken for sequencing was PBMCs spiked with cells of the T cell clone KT2. This TCR derives from a human donor. The chain recombines TRBV6-1 with TRBJ1-5; TRBD1 is a possible D gene (6 bases). The CDR3 is CASSPRGDQPQHF. The DNA for the CDR3 is TGTGCCAGCAGCCCCAGGGGCGACCAGCCCCAGCATTTT.